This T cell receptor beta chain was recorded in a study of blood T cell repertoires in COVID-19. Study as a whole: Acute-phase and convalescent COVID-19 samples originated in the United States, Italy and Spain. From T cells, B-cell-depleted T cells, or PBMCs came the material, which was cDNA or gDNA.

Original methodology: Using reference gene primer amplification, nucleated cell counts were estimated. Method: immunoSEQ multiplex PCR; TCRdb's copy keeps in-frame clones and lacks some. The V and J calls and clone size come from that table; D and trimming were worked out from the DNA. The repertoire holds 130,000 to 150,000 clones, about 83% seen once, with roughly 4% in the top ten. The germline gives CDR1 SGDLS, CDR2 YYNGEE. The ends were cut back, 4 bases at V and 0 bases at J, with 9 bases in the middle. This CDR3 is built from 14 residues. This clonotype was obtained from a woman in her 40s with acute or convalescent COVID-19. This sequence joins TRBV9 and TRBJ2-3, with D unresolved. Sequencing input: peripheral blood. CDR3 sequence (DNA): TGTGCCAGCAGCCCCCCGGGTAGCACAGATACGCAGTATTTT. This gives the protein CASSPPGSTDTQYF.